These T cell receptor beta chains were read from a single sample in a study of T-cell reconstitution after alpha-beta-depleted transplantation in children. TCRdb ran MiXCR on the PCR reads and lists one entry per CDR3 protein. The top ten hold 25% to 30% of the sample, which has about 470,000 distinct CDR3 sequences, 43% seen once. Sequenced material: PBMCs, taken before TCRalphabeta/CD19-depleted stem cell transplant. The source of these receptors is a girl aged 2-9 years with aplastic anemia, due to receive a stem cell transplant. The CDR3 runs from the conserved cysteine through the conserved F or W. D genes are given only for firm matches. Some rows mark clone size as missing; the rest say once, few, many or name a class of expanded clone.

v_gene: TRBV2
j_gene: TRBJ2-1
abundance: few
d_gene: NA
CDR3aa: CASNERVRAHEQFF
CDR3nt: TGTGCCAGCAACGAAAGGGTTAGGGCCCATGAGCAGTTCTTC

v_gene: TRBV11-1
j_gene: TRBJ2-6
abundance: once
d_gene: TRBD1
CDR3aa: CASSPRQGASHSGANVLTF
CDR3nt: TGTGCCAGCAGTCCTCGACAGGGGGCATCCCACTCTGGGGCCAACGTCCTGACTTTC

v_gene: TRBV6-1
j_gene: TRBJ2-2
abundance: NA
d_gene: TRBD2
CDR3aa: CASSSGIANTGELFF
CDR3nt: TGTGCCAGTTCTAGCGGGATAGCGAACACCGGGGAGCTGTTTTTT

v_gene: TRBV20-1
j_gene: TRBJ2-1
abundance: NA
d_gene: TRBD2
CDR3aa: CSAVKGTSAYNEQFF
CDR3nt: TGCAGTGCAGTCAAAGGGACTAGCGCTTACAATGAGCAGTTCTTC

v_gene: TRBV5-5
j_gene: TRBJ1-5
abundance: once
d_gene: NA
CDR3aa: CASSPTQGNQPQHF
CDR3nt: TGTGCCAGCAGCCCCACCCAGGGCAATCAGCCCCAGCATTTT

v_gene: TRBV2
j_gene: TRBJ2-5
abundance: few
d_gene: TRBD1
CDR3aa: CASNRDQGGLLQETQYF
CDR3nt: TGTGCCAGCAATCGGGACCAAGGGGGCCTCTTACAAGAGACCCAGTACTTC

v_gene: TRBV24-1
j_gene: TRBJ2-3
abundance: NA
d_gene: TRBD2
CDR3aa: CATGLAGLPSTDTQYF
CDR3nt: TGTGCCACGGGACTAGCGGGATTACCTTCCACAGATACGCAGTATTTT

v_gene: TRBV29-1
j_gene: TRBJ1-1
abundance: NA
d_gene: TRBD1
CDR3aa: CSVDKGQVNTEAFF
CDR3nt: TGCAGCGTCGATAAGGGACAGGTGAACACTGAAGCTTTCTTT

v_gene: TRBV19
j_gene: TRBJ1-4
abundance: NA
d_gene: NA
CDR3aa: CASSIPGRRNEKLFF
CDR3nt: TGTGCCAGTAGTATACCGGGACGGCGTAATGAAAAACTGTTTTTT

v_gene: TRBV20-1
j_gene: TRBJ2-1
abundance: NA
d_gene: TRBD2
CDR3aa: CSPWTRGNEQFF
CDR3nt: TGCAGTCCTTGGACTAGGGGTAATGAGCAGTTCTTC

v_gene: TRBV5-6
j_gene: TRBJ2-7
abundance: once
d_gene: NA
CDR3aa: CASSITGYEQYF
CDR3nt: TGTGCCAGCAGCATTACAGGGTACGAGCAGTACTTC

v_gene: TRBV28
j_gene: TRBJ1-1
abundance: NA
d_gene: NA
CDR3aa: CASNVVAPFAMNTEAFF
CDR3nt: TGTGCCAGCAATGTGGTCGCGCCGTTCGCAATGAACACTGAAGCTTTCTTT

v_gene: TRBV27
j_gene: TRBJ2-5
abundance: NA
d_gene: NA
CDR3aa: CASSFGAKQYF
CDR3nt: TGTGCCAGCAGTTTCGGGGCCAAGCAGTACTTC

v_gene: TRBV28
j_gene: TRBJ2-5
abundance: many
d_gene: NA
CDR3aa: CASSFNGETQYF
CDR3nt: TGTGCCAGCAGTTTTAACGGAGAGACCCAGTACTTC

v_gene: TRBV5-1
j_gene: TRBJ2-1
abundance: NA
d_gene: TRBD1
CDR3aa: CASSLNGQGAYNEQFF
CDR3nt: TGCGCCAGCAGCTTGAATGGGCAGGGGGCTTACAATGAGCAGTTCTTC

v_gene: TRBV27
j_gene: TRBJ2-7
abundance: few
d_gene: TRBD1
CDR3aa: CASSRGQGGFYEQYF
CDR3nt: TGTGCCAGCAGTAGAGGACAGGGGGGCTTCTACGAGCAGTACTTC

v_gene: TRBV20-1
j_gene: TRBJ2-1
abundance: NA
d_gene: NA
CDR3aa: CSAISLSPDQLHEQFF
CDR3nt: TGCAGTGCCATAAGCCTTAGTCCGGACCAGTTGCATGAGCAGTTCTTC

v_gene: TRBV7-2
j_gene: TRBJ1-2
abundance: few
d_gene: TRBD1
CDR3aa: CASSLGQGGGYGYTF
CDR3nt: TGTGCCAGCAGCTTAGGACAGGGAGGGGGCTATGGCTACACCTTC

v_gene: TRBV20-1
j_gene: TRBJ2-1
abundance: NA
d_gene: NA
CDR3aa: CSARRGGNEQFF
CDR3nt: TGCAGTGCTAGAAGGGGGGGCAATGAGCAGTTCTTC

v_gene: TRBV20-1
j_gene: TRBJ2-1
abundance: few
d_gene: NA
CDR3aa: CSANRDGRPYNEQFF
CDR3nt: TGCAGTGCTAACAGGGATGGTAGACCCTACAATGAGCAGTTCTTC

v_gene: TRBV25-1
j_gene: TRBJ2-6
abundance: NA
d_gene: NA
CDR3aa: CASSEAEYGANVLTF
CDR3nt: TGTGCCAGCAGTGAAGCGGAGTATGGGGCCAACGTCCTGACTTTC

v_gene: TRBV20-1
j_gene: TRBJ2-1
abundance: NA
d_gene: TRBD2
CDR3aa: CSAYPGSGSMREQFF
CDR3nt: TGCAGTGCTTATCCGGGGAGCGGGAGTATGAGGGAGCAGTTCTTC

v_gene: TRBV29-1
j_gene: TRBJ1-1
abundance: many
d_gene: TRBD1
CDR3aa: CSARNDRAFTEAFF
CDR3nt: TGCAGCGCTAGGAACGACAGGGCATTCACTGAAGCTTTCTTT

v_gene: TRBV6-5
j_gene: TRBJ1-1
abundance: NA
d_gene: NA
CDR3aa: CASSDLDTEAFF
CDR3nt: TGTGCCAGCAGCGACTTGGACACTGAAGCTTTCTTT

v_gene: TRBV6-1
j_gene: TRBJ1-3
abundance: NA
d_gene: NA
CDR3aa: CASSASGGTGNTIYF
CDR3nt: TGTGCCAGCAGTGCTTCGGGAGGGACTGGAAACACCATATATTTT

v_gene: TRBV6-1
j_gene: TRBJ1-4
abundance: NA
d_gene: NA
CDR3aa: CASSEKGWATNEKLFF
CDR3nt: TGTGCCAGCAGTGAAAAGGGCTGGGCAACTAATGAAAAACTGTTTTTT

v_gene: TRBV6-5
j_gene: TRBJ1-5
abundance: many
d_gene: NA
CDR3aa: CASSRSQGSSGQPQHF
CDR3nt: TGTGCCAGCAGTAGGAGTCAGGGCTCCTCCGGTCAGCCCCAGCATTTT

v_gene: TRBV6-2/TRBV6-3
j_gene: TRBJ2-3
abundance: NA
d_gene: TRBD2
CDR3aa: CASPREGRPDTQYF
CDR3nt: TGTGCCAGCCCCCGGGAGGGCCGTCCAGATACGCAGTATTTT

v_gene: TRBV4-1
j_gene: TRBJ2-4
abundance: once
d_gene: NA
CDR3aa: CASSQELAGLAKNIQYF
CDR3nt: TGCGCCAGCAGCCAAGAGCTGGCGGGGCTAGCCAAAAACATTCAGTACTTC

v_gene: TRBV9
j_gene: TRBJ2-1
abundance: many
d_gene: NA
CDR3aa: CASSVRRGPYNEQFF
CDR3nt: TGTGCCAGCAGCGTCAGGAGGGGTCCCTACAATGAGCAGTTCTTC

v_gene: TRBV6-1
j_gene: TRBJ1-1
abundance: NA
d_gene: NA
CDR3aa: CASSEAINTEAFF
CDR3nt: TGTGCCAGCAGTGAAGCTATAAACACTGAAGCTTTCTTT

v_gene: TRBV7-2
j_gene: TRBJ2-7
abundance: NA
d_gene: NA
CDR3aa: CASSLEVAASSYEQYF
CDR3nt: TGTGCCAGCAGCTTAGAGGTAGCGGCTAGCTCCTACGAGCAGTACTTC

v_gene: TRBV20-1
j_gene: TRBJ2-7
abundance: few
d_gene: NA
CDR3aa: CSANQAGTYEQYF
CDR3nt: TGCAGTGCTAATCAAGCCGGTACCTACGAGCAGTACTTC

v_gene: TRBV5-1
j_gene: TRBJ2-2
abundance: once
d_gene: NA
CDR3aa: CASSVYPSEELFF
CDR3nt: TGCGCCAGCAGCGTGTACCCGTCAGAGGAGCTGTTTTTT

v_gene: TRBV6-1
j_gene: TRBJ1-3
abundance: many
d_gene: NA
CDR3aa: CASKETTTGHGNTIYF
CDR3nt: TGTGCCAGCAAAGAAACGACTACAGGCCATGGAAACACCATATATTTT

v_gene: TRBV19
j_gene: TRBJ2-3
abundance: NA
d_gene: TRBD2
CDR3aa: CASSIYLLAGDGTDTQYF
CDR3nt: TGTGCCAGTAGTATCTACCTCCTAGCGGGCGACGGAACAGATACGCAGTATTTT

v_gene: TRBV18
j_gene: TRBJ2-1
abundance: NA
d_gene: TRBD2
CDR3aa: CASSPWTSESPTDEQFF
CDR3nt: TGTGCCAGCTCACCCTGGACTAGCGAATCTCCCACGGATGAGCAGTTCTTC